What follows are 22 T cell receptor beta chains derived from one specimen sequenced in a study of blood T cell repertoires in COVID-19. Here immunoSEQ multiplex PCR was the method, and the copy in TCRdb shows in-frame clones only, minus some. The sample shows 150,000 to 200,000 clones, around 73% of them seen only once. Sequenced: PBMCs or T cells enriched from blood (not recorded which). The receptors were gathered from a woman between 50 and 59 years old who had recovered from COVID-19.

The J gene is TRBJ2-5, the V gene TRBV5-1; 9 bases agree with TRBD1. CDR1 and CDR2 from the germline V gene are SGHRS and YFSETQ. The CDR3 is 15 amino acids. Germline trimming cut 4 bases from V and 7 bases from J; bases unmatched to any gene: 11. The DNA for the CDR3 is TGCGCCAGCAGCCTGGGACAGGGCCCTCCCGGGACCCAGTACTTC. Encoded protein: CASSLGQGPPGTQYF. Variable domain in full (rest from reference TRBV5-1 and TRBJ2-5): KAGVTQTPRYLIKTRGQQVTLSCSPISGHRSVSWYQQTPGQGLQFLFEYFSETQRNKGNFPGRFSGRQFSNSRSEMNVSTLELGDSALYLCASSLGQGPPGTQYFGPGTRLLVL.

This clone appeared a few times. The CDR3 region has the DNA TGTGCCAGCAGATCAACAGGGTTGGAGACCCAGTACTTC. Translating it yields CASRSTGLETQYF. This chain joins TRBV12-3 or TRBV12-4 and TRBJ2-5, with D possibly matching TRBD1 (6 bases). Trimming cost V 6 bases and J 5 bases, with 13 bases left between them. This CDR3 has 13 residues.

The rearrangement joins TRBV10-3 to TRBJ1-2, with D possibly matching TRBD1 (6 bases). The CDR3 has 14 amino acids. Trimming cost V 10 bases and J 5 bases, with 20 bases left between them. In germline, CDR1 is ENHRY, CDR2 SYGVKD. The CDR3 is CATGPTQGKYGYTF. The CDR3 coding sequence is TGTGCCACCGGGCCGACACAGGGAAAGTATGGCTACACCTTC.

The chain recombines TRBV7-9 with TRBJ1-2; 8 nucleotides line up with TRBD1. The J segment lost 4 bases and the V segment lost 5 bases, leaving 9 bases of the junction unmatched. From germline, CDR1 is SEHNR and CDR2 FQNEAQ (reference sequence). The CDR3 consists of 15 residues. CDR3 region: CASSQGQGRAYGYTF. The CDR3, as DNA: TGTGCCAGCAGCCAAGGACAGGGTAGGGCCTATGGCTACACCTTC.

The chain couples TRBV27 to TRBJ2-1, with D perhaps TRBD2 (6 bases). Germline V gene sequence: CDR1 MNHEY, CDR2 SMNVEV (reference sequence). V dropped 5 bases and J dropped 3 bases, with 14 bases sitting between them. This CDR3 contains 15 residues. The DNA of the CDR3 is TGTGCCAGCAGTCACACTCCGGACTACTACAATGAGCAGTTCTTC. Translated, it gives CASSHTPDYYNEQFF.

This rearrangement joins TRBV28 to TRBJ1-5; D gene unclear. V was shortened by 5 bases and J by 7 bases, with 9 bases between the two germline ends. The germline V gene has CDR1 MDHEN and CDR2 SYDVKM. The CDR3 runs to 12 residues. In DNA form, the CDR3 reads TGTGCCAGCAGTGTGCTAGGACAGCCCCAGCATTTT. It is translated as CASSVLGQPQHF.

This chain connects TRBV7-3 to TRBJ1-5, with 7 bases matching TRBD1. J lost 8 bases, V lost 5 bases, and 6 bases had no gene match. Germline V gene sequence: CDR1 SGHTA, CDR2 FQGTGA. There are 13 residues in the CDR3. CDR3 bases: TGTGCCAGCAGCCTGGGACAGCATAAGCCCCAGCATTTT. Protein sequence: CASSLGQHKPQHF.

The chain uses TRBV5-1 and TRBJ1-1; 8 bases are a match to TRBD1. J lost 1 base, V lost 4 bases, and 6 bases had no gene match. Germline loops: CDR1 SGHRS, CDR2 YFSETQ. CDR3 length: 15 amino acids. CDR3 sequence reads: CASSKDRGSNTEAFF. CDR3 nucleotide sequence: TGCGCCAGCAGCAAAGACAGGGGTTCGAACACTGAAGCTTTCTTT.

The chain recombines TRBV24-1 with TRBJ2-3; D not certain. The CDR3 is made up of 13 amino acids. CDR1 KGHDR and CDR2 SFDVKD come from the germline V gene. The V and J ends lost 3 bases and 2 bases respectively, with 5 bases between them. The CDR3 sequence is CATSDPLTDTQYF. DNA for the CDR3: TGTGCCACCAGTGATCCCCTCACAGATACGCAGTATTTT.

CDR3: CASRTRTGDNSPLHF. The CDR3, as DNA: TGTGCCAGCAGAACTCGGACAGGGGATAATTCACCCCTCCACTTT. This chain connects TRBV27 to TRBJ1-6; 9 positions agree with TRBD1. This CDR3 is built from 15 residues. With V trimmed by 6 bases and J by 5 bases, 5 bases remained unmatched. Germline V CDR1 and CDR2: MNHEY, SMNVEV (reference sequence).

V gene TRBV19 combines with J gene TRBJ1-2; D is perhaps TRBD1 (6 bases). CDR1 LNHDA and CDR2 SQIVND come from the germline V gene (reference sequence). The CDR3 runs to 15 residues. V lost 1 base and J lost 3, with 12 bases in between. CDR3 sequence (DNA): TGTGCCAGTAGTATAGTTCTCCGGACAGACTATGGCTACACCTTC. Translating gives CASSIVLRTDYGYTF. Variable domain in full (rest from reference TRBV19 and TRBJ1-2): DGGITQSPKYLFRKEGQNVTLSCEQNLNHDAMYWYRQDPGQGLRLIYYSQIVNDFQKGDIAEGYSVSREKKESFPLTVTSAQKNPTAFYLCASSIVLRTDYGYTFGSGTRLTVV.

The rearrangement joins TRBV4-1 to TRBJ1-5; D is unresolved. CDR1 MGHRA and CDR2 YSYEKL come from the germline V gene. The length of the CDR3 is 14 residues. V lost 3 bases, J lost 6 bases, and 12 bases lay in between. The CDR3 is CASSHPGVGQPQHF. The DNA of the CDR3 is TGCGCCAGCAGCCACCCAGGCGTGGGTCAGCCCCAGCATTTT.

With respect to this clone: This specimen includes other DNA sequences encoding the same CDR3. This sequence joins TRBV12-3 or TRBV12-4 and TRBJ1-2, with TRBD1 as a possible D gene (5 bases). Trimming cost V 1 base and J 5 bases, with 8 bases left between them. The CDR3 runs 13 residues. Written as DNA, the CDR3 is TGTGCCAGCAGTTTAGGACAGAATTATGGCTACACCTTC. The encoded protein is CASSLGQNYGYTF.

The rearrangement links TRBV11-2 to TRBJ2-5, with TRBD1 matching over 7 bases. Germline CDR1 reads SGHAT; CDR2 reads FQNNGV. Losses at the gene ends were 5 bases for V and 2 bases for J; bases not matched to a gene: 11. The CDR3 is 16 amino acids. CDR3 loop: CASSGTRGTDQETQYF. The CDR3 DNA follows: TGTGCCAGCAGCGGCACCAGGGGGACGGATCAAGAGACCCAGTACTTC.

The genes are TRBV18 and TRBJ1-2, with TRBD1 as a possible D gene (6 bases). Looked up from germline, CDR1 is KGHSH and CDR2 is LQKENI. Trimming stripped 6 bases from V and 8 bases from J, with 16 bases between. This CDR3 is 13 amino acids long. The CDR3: CASSPSQGQGYTF. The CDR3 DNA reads TGTGCCAGCTCGCCGTCACAGGGTCAGGGCTACACCTTC. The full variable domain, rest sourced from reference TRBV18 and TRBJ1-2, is NAGVMQNPRHLVRRRGQEARLRCSPMKGHSHVYWYRQLPEEGLKFMVYLQKENIIDESGMPKERFSAEFPKEGPSILRIQQVVRGDSAAYFCASSPSQGQGYTFGSGTRLTVV.

CDR3 in amino acids: CASQGFANEKLFF. Here the CDR3 DNA reads TGTGCCAGCCAGGGGTTCGCTAATGAAAAACTGTTTTTT. This chain uses TRBV14 with TRBJ1-4; possibly TRBD1 for D (6 bases). The CDR3 totals 13 residues. CDR1 is SGHDN, CDR2 FVKESK, per germline. Trimming took off 8 bases at V and 3 bases at J, with 10 bases between the two ends.

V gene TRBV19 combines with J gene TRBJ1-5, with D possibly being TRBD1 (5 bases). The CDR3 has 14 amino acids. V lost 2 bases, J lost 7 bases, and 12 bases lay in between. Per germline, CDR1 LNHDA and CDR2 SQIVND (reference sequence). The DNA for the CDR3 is TGTGCCAGTAGTATACCGGGGGGTCGGCAGCCCCAGCATTTT. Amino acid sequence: CASSIPGGRQPQHF.

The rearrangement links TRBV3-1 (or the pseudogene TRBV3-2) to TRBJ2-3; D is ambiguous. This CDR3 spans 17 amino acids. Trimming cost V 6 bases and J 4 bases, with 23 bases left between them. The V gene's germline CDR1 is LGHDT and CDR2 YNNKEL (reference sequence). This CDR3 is CASRPRPFSPNSDTQYF. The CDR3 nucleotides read TGTGCCAGCAGGCCCCGTCCATTCTCACCCAACTCAGATACGCAGTATTTT.

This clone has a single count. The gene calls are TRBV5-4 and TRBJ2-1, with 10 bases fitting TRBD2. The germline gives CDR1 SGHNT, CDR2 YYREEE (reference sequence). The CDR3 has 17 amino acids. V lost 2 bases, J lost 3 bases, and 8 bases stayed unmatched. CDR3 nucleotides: TGTGCCAGCAGCTTTCCCCCTAGCGGGAGTCGCTACAATGAGCAGTTCTTC. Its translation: CASSFPPSGSRYNEQFF. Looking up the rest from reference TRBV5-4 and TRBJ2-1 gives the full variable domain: ETGVTQSPTHLIKTRGQQVTLRCSSQSGHNTVSWYQQALGQGPQFIFQYYREEENGRGNFPPRFSGLQFPNYSSELNVNALELDDSALYLCASSFPPSGSRYNEQFFGPGTRLTVL.

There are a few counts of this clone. CDR3 sequence reads: CASSMVGGAYQPQHF. The CDR3, as DNA: TGTGCCAGTAGTATGGTTGGGGGCGCGTATCAGCCCCAGCATTTT. The chain carries TRBV19 and TRBJ1-5; tentatively, D is TRBD1 (6 bases). V was trimmed by 3 bases and J by 5 bases, leaving 14 bases between them. CDR3 size: 15 residues. Germline-derived CDR1 and CDR2 are LNHDA and SQIVND (reference sequence).

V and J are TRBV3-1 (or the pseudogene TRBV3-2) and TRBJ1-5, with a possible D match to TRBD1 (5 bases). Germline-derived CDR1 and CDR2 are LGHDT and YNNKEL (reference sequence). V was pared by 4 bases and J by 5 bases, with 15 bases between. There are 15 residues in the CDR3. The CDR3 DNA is TGTGCCAGCAGCCCCTCGCCGGGAGGGGATCAGCCCCAGCATTTT. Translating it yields CASSPSPGGDQPQHF.

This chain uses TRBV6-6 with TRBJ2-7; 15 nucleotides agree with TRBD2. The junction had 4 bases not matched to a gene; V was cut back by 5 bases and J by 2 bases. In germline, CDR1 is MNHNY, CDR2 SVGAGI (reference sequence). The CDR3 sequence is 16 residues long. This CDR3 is CASSRRTSGRAYEQYF. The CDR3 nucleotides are TGTGCCAGCAGTCGCCGGACTAGCGGGAGGGCCTACGAGCAGTACTTC.